This TCR beta chain was recovered during a study of shared clonotypes between healthy human individuals. Study-wide points: Memory subsets generally showed lower estimated richness than naive subsets.

Only CD45RO-negative cells positively selected for CCR7 counted as naive CD8 cells, so terminally differentiated effector memory CD45RA+ cells were excluded. Each replicate PCR on the sorted subsets used about 220 ng DNA (around 30,000 T cell genomes). Here immunoSEQ multiplex PCR was the method, and the copy in TCRdb shows in-frame clones only, minus some. The data contain roughly 850,000 clones, approximately 97% of them singletons. Details on this clone: What it recognizes is unknown.

V lost 3 bases and J lost 9, with 10 bases in between. CDR1 is SGHNT, CDR2 YYREEE, per germline (reference sequence). This CDR3 comprises 12 residues. Input material: naive CD8+ T cells sorted from blood. This chain connects TRBV5-4 to TRBJ2-1, with D possibly called TRBD1 or TRBD2 (5 bases each). The source of this sequence is a man aged 25 to 45 in good health. CDR3 DNA: TGTGCCAGCAGCTCGGTGGGGGTTGAGCAGTTCTTC. It specifies CASSSVGVEQFF. The variable domain in full, with the rest retrieved from reference TRBV5-4 and TRBJ2-1, is ETGVTQSPTHLIKTRGQQVTLRCSSQSGHNTVSWYQQALGQGPQFIFQYYREEENGRGNFPPRFSGLQFPNYSSELNVNALELDDSALYLCASSSVGVEQFFGPGTRLTVL.